A selection of T cell receptor beta chains follows, all from one sample in a study of blood T cell repertoires in COVID-19. Some clones are missing from TCRdb's copy, which holds only in-frame ones; the method was immunoSEQ multiplex PCR. Found here are about 220,000 clones, 85% of them singletons; the top ten hold more than 2%. Sequenced: peripheral blood. These receptors all stem from a woman between 65 and 79 years old with COVID-19, enrolled during active disease. Each CDR3 is given with its conserved first and last residue. D genes are given only for firm matches. Some rows have no size entry. The others give once, few or many, or a class for an expanded clone.

V gene: TRBV4-1
clone size: NA
D gene: NA
CDR3 length: 16
J gene: TRBJ1-4
CDR3 protein: CASSRNAGGPNEKLFF
CDR3 DNA: TGCGCCAGCAGCCGAAACGCGGGGGGCCCTAATGAAAAACTGTTTTTT

V gene: TRBV29-1
clone size: few
D gene: NA
CDR3 length: 12
J gene: TRBJ1-2
CDR3 protein: CSVDTGVRGYTF
CDR3 DNA: TGCAGCGTTGATACAGGTGTTCGGGGCTACACCTTC

V gene: TRBV6-5
clone size: NA
D gene: NA
CDR3 length: 14
J gene: TRBJ1-2
CDR3 protein: CASSYEAGIYGYTF
CDR3 DNA: TGTGCCAGCAGTTACGAGGCAGGGATCTATGGCTACACCTTC

V gene: TRBV19
clone size: NA
D gene: NA
CDR3 length: 15
J gene: TRBJ1-3
CDR3 protein: CASSKGQSLGNTIYF
CDR3 DNA: TGTGCCAGTAGTAAGGGACAAAGCCTTGGAAACACCATATATTTT

V gene: TRBV27
clone size: NA
D gene: TRBD2
CDR3 length: 14
J gene: TRBJ2-3
CDR3 protein: CASSRTGGPDTQYF
CDR3 DNA: TGTGCCAGCAGTCGTACGGGGGGGCCAGATACGCAGTATTTT

V gene: TRBV14
clone size: NA
D gene: TRBD1
CDR3 length: 16
J gene: TRBJ1-6
CDR3 protein: CASSQHSGTGNSPLHF
CDR3 DNA: TGTGCCAGCAGCCAGCATTCCGGGACAGGGAATTCACCCCTCCACTTT

V gene: TRBV7-6
clone size: NA
D gene: NA
CDR3 length: 13
J gene: TRBJ1-2
CDR3 protein: CASSLDLTYGYTF
CDR3 DNA: TGTGCCAGCAGCTTAGACCTTACTTATGGCTACACCTTC

V gene: TRBV5-4
clone size: NA
D gene: TRBD2
CDR3 length: 15
J gene: TRBJ2-2
CDR3 protein: CASSSPLAGTGELFF
CDR3 DNA: TGTGCCAGCAGCTCCCCCTTAGCGGGCACCGGGGAGCTGTTTTTT

V gene: TRBV12-3/TRBV12-4
clone size: NA
D gene: NA
CDR3 length: 11
J gene: TRBJ1-2
CDR3 protein: CATPQVDGYTF
CDR3 DNA: TGTGCCACACCACAGGTAGATGGCTACACCTTC

V gene: TRBV12-3/TRBV12-4
clone size: NA
D gene: NA
CDR3 length: 13
J gene: TRBJ1-2
CDR3 protein: CASSLVENYGYTF
CDR3 DNA: TGTGCCAGCAGTTTGGTAGAAAACTATGGCTACACCTTC

V gene: TRBV27
clone size: NA
D gene: TRBD1
CDR3 length: 14
J gene: TRBJ1-2
CDR3 protein: CASSRTGALYGYTF
CDR3 DNA: TGTGCCAGCAGTAGGACAGGGGCCCTCTATGGCTACACCTTC

V gene: TRBV7-3
clone size: NA
D gene: NA
CDR3 length: 13
J gene: TRBJ1-1
CDR3 protein: CASSPLRNTEAFF
CDR3 DNA: TGTGCCAGCAGCCCCCTCCGGAACACTGAAGCTTTCTTT

V gene: TRBV19
clone size: NA
D gene: NA
CDR3 length: 13
J gene: TRBJ1-2
CDR3 protein: CASSMSGNYGYTF
CDR3 DNA: TGTGCCAGTAGTATGTCAGGGAACTATGGCTACACCTTC

V gene: TRBV6-5
clone size: NA
D gene: NA
CDR3 length: 14
J gene: TRBJ1-2
CDR3 protein: CASSFRGNVYGYTF
CDR3 DNA: TGTGCCAGCAGTTTTAGGGGGAACGTCTATGGCTACACCTTC

V gene: TRBV19
clone size: once
D gene: NA
CDR3 length: 13
J gene: TRBJ1-1
CDR3 protein: CASSIDGTTEAFF
CDR3 DNA: TGTGCCAGTAGTATAGATGGCACCACTGAAGCTTTCTTT

V gene: TRBV15
clone size: NA
D gene: NA
CDR3 length: 15
J gene: TRBJ1-2
CDR3 protein: CATSSLMEAPYGYTF
CDR3 DNA: TGTGCCACCAGCAGCCTGATGGAGGCGCCCTATGGCTACACCTTC

V gene: TRBV4-1
clone size: NA
D gene: TRBD1
CDR3 length: 18
J gene: TRBJ1-2
CDR3 protein: CASSQESIPGQGMGGYTF
CDR3 DNA: TGCGCCAGCAGCCAAGAGTCTATACCGGGACAGGGAATGGGGGGCTACACCTTC

V gene: TRBV29-1
clone size: NA
D gene: NA
CDR3 length: 15
J gene: TRBJ2-3
CDR3 protein: CSVEALPTSTDTQYF
CDR3 DNA: TGCAGCGTTGAAGCCCTTCCCACTAGCACAGATACGCAGTATTTT

V gene: TRBV7-2
clone size: NA
D gene: TRBD1
CDR3 length: 19
J gene: TRBJ1-4
CDR3 protein: CASSLIVRTGGSTNEKLFF
CDR3 DNA: TGTGCCAGCAGCTTAATTGTTCGGACAGGGGGCTCAACTAATGAAAAACTGTTTTTT

V gene: TRBV5-4
clone size: NA
D gene: TRBD1
CDR3 length: 14
J gene: TRBJ2-2
CDR3 protein: CASSLDRGHGELFF
CDR3 DNA: TGTGCCAGCAGCTTGGACAGGGGCCACGGGGAGCTGTTTTTT

V gene: TRBV7-2
clone size: NA
D gene: TRBD1
CDR3 length: 15
J gene: TRBJ2-1
CDR3 protein: CASSLGGTVDNEQFF
CDR3 DNA: TGTGCCAGCAGCTTAGGGGGGACAGTTGACAATGAGCAGTTCTTC

V gene: TRBV7-2
clone size: many
D gene: TRBD2
CDR3 length: 19
J gene: TRBJ2-7
CDR3 protein: CASSLSSASGGALSREQYF
CDR3 DNA: TGTGCCAGCAGCTTAAGCTCGGCTAGCGGGGGGGCTTTGAGCCGCGAGCAGTACTTC

V gene: TRBV18
clone size: NA
D gene: NA
CDR3 length: 11
J gene: TRBJ1-2
CDR3 protein: CASSREGGYTF
CDR3 DNA: TGTGCCAGCTCACGGGAGGGCGGCTACACCTTC

V gene: TRBV21-1
clone size: once
D gene: NA
CDR3 length: 16
J gene: TRBJ2-2
CDR3 protein: CASSKRDRGDTGELFF
CDR3 DNA: TGTGCCAGCAGCAAAAGGGACAGGGGAGACACCGGGGAGCTGTTTTTT

V gene: TRBV6-2/TRBV6-3
clone size: NA
D gene: TRBD2
CDR3 length: 17
J gene: TRBJ2-2
CDR3 protein: CASSYWAGLGNTGELFF
CDR3 DNA: TGTGCCAGCAGTTACTGGGCAGGACTAGGGAACACCGGGGAGCTGTTTTTT

V gene: TRBV5-1
clone size: once
D gene: TRBD1
CDR3 length: 16
J gene: TRBJ1-4
CDR3 protein: CASSLDRGATNEKLFF
CDR3 DNA: TGCGCCAGCAGCTTGGACAGGGGCGCAACTAATGAAAAACTGTTTTTT

V gene: TRBV19
clone size: NA
D gene: NA
CDR3 length: 16
J gene: TRBJ1-5
CDR3 protein: CASSPPGRGGWEPQHF
CDR3 DNA: TGTGCCAGTAGTCCACCGGGCAGGGGCGGATGGGAGCCCCAGCATTTT

V gene: TRBV11-2
clone size: NA
D gene: TRBD2
CDR3 length: 15
J gene: TRBJ2-7
CDR3 protein: CASSLEAGGTYEQYF
CDR3 DNA: TGTGCCAGCAGCTTAGAAGCGGGGGGAACCTACGAGCAGTACTTC

V gene: TRBV5-4
clone size: NA
D gene: TRBD1
CDR3 length: 15
J gene: TRBJ2-7
CDR3 protein: CASSLAGTGPHEQYF
CDR3 DNA: TGTGCCAGCAGCTTGGCAGGGACAGGGCCCCACGAGCAGTACTTC

V gene: TRBV7-2
clone size: NA
D gene: NA
CDR3 length: 12
J gene: TRBJ2-7
CDR3 protein: CASSLDRGEQYF
CDR3 DNA: TGTGCCAGCAGCTTAGATAGGGGAGAGCAGTACTTC

V gene: TRBV5-6
clone size: NA
D gene: TRBD1
CDR3 length: 16
J gene: TRBJ2-5
CDR3 protein: CASSLRGRAPVETQYF
CDR3 DNA: TGTGCCAGCAGCCTCAGGGGGCGCGCTCCAGTTGAGACCCAGTACTTC

V gene: TRBV5-1
clone size: NA
D gene: TRBD1
CDR3 length: 17
J gene: TRBJ1-2
CDR3 protein: CASSLTVGQGRNYGYTF
CDR3 DNA: TGCGCCAGCAGCTTAACGGTCGGACAGGGCAGAAACTATGGCTACACCTTC

V gene: TRBV27
clone size: NA
D gene: TRBD2
CDR3 length: 15
J gene: TRBJ2-1
CDR3 protein: CASGEREAIHNEQFF
CDR3 DNA: TGTGCCAGCGGTGAGCGGGAGGCGATACACAATGAGCAGTTCTTC

V gene: TRBV19
clone size: NA
D gene: TRBD1
CDR3 length: 14
J gene: TRBJ2-3
CDR3 protein: CASIQGVGADTQYF
CDR3 DNA: TGTGCCAGTATCCAGGGGGTAGGGGCAGATACGCAGTATTTT

V gene: TRBV4-1
clone size: few
D gene: TRBD1
CDR3 length: 14
J gene: TRBJ1-4
CDR3 protein: CASSQVQGQEKLFF
CDR3 DNA: TGCGCCAGCAGCCAAGTACAGGGGCAGGAAAAACTGTTTTTT

V gene: TRBV7-2
clone size: once
D gene: NA
CDR3 length: 16
J gene: TRBJ1-2
CDR3 protein: CASSLHHGTNNYGYTF
CDR3 DNA: TGTGCCAGCAGTTTACATCATGGGACAAACAACTATGGCTACACCTTC

V gene: TRBV19
clone size: NA
D gene: NA
CDR3 length: 15
J gene: TRBJ1-2
CDR3 protein: CASSIQGPLSGGYTF
CDR3 DNA: TGTGCCAGTAGTATCCAGGGGCCGCTTAGTGGTGGCTACACCTTC

V gene: TRBV5-1
clone size: NA
D gene: NA
CDR3 length: 16
J gene: TRBJ1-3
CDR3 protein: CASSLESGRLGNTIYF
CDR3 DNA: TGCGCCAGCAGCTTGGAAAGTGGCAGGCTGGGAAACACCATATATTTT

V gene: TRBV2
clone size: NA
D gene: TRBD2
CDR3 length: 14
J gene: TRBJ2-7
CDR3 protein: CASSERGSGSEQYF
CDR3 DNA: TGTGCCAGCAGTGAGAGGGGTAGCGGGAGCGAGCAGTACTTC

V gene: TRBV6-2/TRBV6-3
clone size: NA
D gene: NA
CDR3 length: 14
J gene: TRBJ1-2
CDR3 protein: CASSKRGALHGYTF
CDR3 DNA: TGTGCCAGCAGTAAACGTGGGGCCCTACATGGCTACACCTTC

V gene: TRBV7-2
clone size: NA
D gene: NA
CDR3 length: 15
J gene: TRBJ2-7
CDR3 protein: CASSLFWASEGEQYF
CDR3 DNA: TGTGCCAGCAGCTTATTCTGGGCTAGCGAAGGCGAGCAGTACTTC

V gene: TRBV28
clone size: NA
D gene: NA
CDR3 length: 15
J gene: TRBJ1-4
CDR3 protein: CASSFQGLTNEKLFF
CDR3 DNA: TGTGCCAGCAGTTTTCAGGGTTTAACTAATGAAAAACTGTTTTTT

V gene: TRBV4-1
clone size: few
D gene: TRBD2
CDR3 length: 17
J gene: TRBJ2-3
CDR3 protein: CASSQARAAGDTDTQYF
CDR3 DNA: TGCGCCAGCAGCCAAGCGAGGGCAGCGGGAGACACAGATACGCAGTATTTT

V gene: TRBV2
clone size: NA
D gene: NA
CDR3 length: 15
J gene: TRBJ1-6
CDR3 protein: CASSLEGTWNSPLHF
CDR3 DNA: TGTGCCAGCAGTCTTGAGGGAACATGGAATTCACCCCTCCACTTT

V gene: TRBV6-4
clone size: NA
D gene: NA
CDR3 length: 15
J gene: TRBJ2-3
CDR3 protein: CASSDSLAPPDTQYF
CDR3 DNA: TGTGCCAGCAGTGACTCCCTAGCTCCCCCAGATACGCAGTATTTT

V gene: TRBV19
clone size: NA
D gene: TRBD2
CDR3 length: 14
J gene: TRBJ2-7
CDR3 protein: CASSSGGGTYEQYF
CDR3 DNA: TGTGCCAGTAGCTCCGGCGGGGGAACCTACGAGCAGTACTTC

V gene: TRBV7-9
clone size: NA
D gene: TRBD2
CDR3 length: 17
J gene: TRBJ2-7
CDR3 protein: CASSLRRGGDLRDEQYF
CDR3 DNA: TGTGCCAGCAGCCTCCGCCGGGGGGGGGACCTGAGAGACGAGCAGTACTTC

V gene: TRBV5-4
clone size: NA
D gene: NA
CDR3 length: 13
J gene: TRBJ1-4
CDR3 protein: CASSFSTNEKLFF
CDR3 DNA: TGTGCCAGCAGCTTTTCGACTAATGAAAAACTGTTTTTT

V gene: TRBV27
clone size: NA
D gene: NA
CDR3 length: 14
J gene: TRBJ1-2
CDR3 protein: CASSIVGGNYGYTF
CDR3 DNA: TGTGCCAGCAGCATTGTGGGAGGGAACTATGGCTACACCTTC

V gene: TRBV5-5
clone size: NA
D gene: NA
CDR3 length: 14
J gene: TRBJ1-5
CDR3 protein: CASSLVGGGQPQHF
CDR3 DNA: TGTGCCAGCAGCTTGGTGGGGGGGGGTCAGCCCCAGCATTTT

V gene: TRBV18
clone size: NA
D gene: NA
CDR3 length: 14
J gene: TRBJ1-4
CDR3 protein: CASSPEWRDEKLFF
CDR3 DNA: TGTGCCAGCTCACCAGAGTGGCGGGATGAAAAACTGTTTTTT

V gene: TRBV18
clone size: NA
D gene: TRBD2
CDR3 length: 14
J gene: TRBJ2-7
CDR3 protein: CASSAGGTSYEQYF
CDR3 DNA: TGTGCCAGCTCAGCGGGGGGTACCTCCTACGAGCAGTACTTC

V gene: TRBV6-5
clone size: NA
D gene: TRBD2
CDR3 length: 15
J gene: TRBJ2-7
CDR3 protein: CASSYSSGMTYEQYF
CDR3 DNA: TGTGCCAGCAGTTACTCCAGCGGGATGACCTACGAGCAGTACTTC

V gene: TRBV11-3
clone size: NA
D gene: NA
CDR3 length: 15
J gene: TRBJ1-2
CDR3 protein: CASSLDAAGVYGYTF
CDR3 DNA: TGTGCCAGCAGCTTAGATGCGGCAGGGGTCTATGGCTACACCTTC